The sequence of this TCR beta chain was determined in a study of T cells in Graves' hyperthyroidism and ophthalmopathy. Study-level points and caveats: Most thyroid clonotypes expanded above 0.001 appeared in blood too.

TCR beta CDR3 sequences were amplified from RNA transcripts. HTBI primers were employed in a first-round RT-PCR of the TCR CDR3. TCRdb called the multiplex PCR reads again in MiXCR, with one record for every CDR3 protein. The table shows under 300,000 distinct CDR3 sequences, with around 15% occurring only once. The V and J ends lost 6 bases and 0 bases, in that order; junction bases with no gene match: 15. Germline CDR1 reads DFQATT; CDR2 reads SNEGSKA (reference sequence). The length of the CDR3 is 19 residues. This clonotype appeared a few times. The antigen remains undetermined. The chain links TRBV20-1 to TRBJ2-2; 11 bases align to TRBD2. The sequence was collected from a woman aged 40 to 50 with Graves' hyperthyroidism. The sequenced sample was blood. The CDR3 here is CSAGGPGTSGVPNTGELFF. The CDR3 DNA follows: TGCAGTGCGGGGGGACCGGGGACTAGCGGAGTTCCGAACACCGGGGAGCTGTTTTTT.